This T cell receptor (beta chain) came from a study of chronic HIV infection and antiretroviral therapy. From the 5' RACE reads, TCRdb called clonotypes with MiXCR, one entry per CDR3 protein. The table shows 39,000 or so distinct CDR3 sequences, with about 7.4% occurring only once. The CDR3 contains 15 residues. From germline, CDR1 is SGHVS and CDR2 FQNEAQ. V lost 4 bases and J 3 bases, leaving 15 bases between the germline ends. This clonotype was counted at least ten times. The V and J genes are TRBV7-8 and TRBJ1-2; D is unclear. The clonotype comes from an adult who had HIV and had not received antiretroviral therapy, or was an uninfected healthy control (not recorded which). Sample: peripheral blood. The CDR3 reads CASSSSAGIYYGYTF. In nucleotides, the CDR3 is TGTGCCAGCAGCTCCAGCGCTGGGATTTACTATGGCTACACCTTC. The entire variable domain, with the rest obtained from reference TRBV7-8 and TRBJ1-2, is as follows: GAGVSQSPRYKVAKRGQDVALRCDPISGHVSLFWYQQALGQGPEFLTYFQNEAQLDKSGLPSDRFFAERPEGSVSTLKIQRTQQEDSAVYLCASSSSAGIYYGYTFGSGTRLTVV.